The next 16 T cell receptor beta chains were all read from a single sample in a study of T-cell reconstitution after alpha-beta-depleted transplantation in children. Unique molecular identifiers were used to barcode this TCRbeta library. TCRdb passed the PCR reads through MiXCR, listing each CDR3 protein once. This table has approximately 250,000 distinct CDR3 sequences, 9.7% appearing once. The sequencing used PBMCs from the stem cell graft donor, collected from the stem cell graft. The source of these receptors is a human donor who donated a stem cell graft to a child with SCID.

This clonotype was found many times. J is TRBJ2-1 and V is TRBV5-1; a weak D match, TRBD1 (6 bases). This CDR3 is 17 amino acids long. V was pared by 2 bases and J by 4 bases, with 19 bases between. Germline V gene sequence: CDR1 SGHRS, CDR2 YFSETQ. The CDR3 nucleotides read TGCGCCAGCAGCTTCGGATCTGGGACAACCTATTACAATGAGCAGTTCTTC. It codes for CASSFGSGTTYYNEQFF.

The genes are TRBV20-1 and TRBJ1-1; D gene uncertain. V lost 3 bases and J 1 base, leaving 6 bases between the germline ends. This CDR3 region has 12 residues. Germline CDR1 is DFQATT and CDR2 is SNEGSKA (reference sequence). The CDR3 nucleotides are TGCAGTGCTAGGACATCGAACACTGAAGCTTTCTTT. Translated, it gives CSARTSNTEAFF.

The rearrangement joins TRBV12-3 or TRBV12-4 to TRBJ1-1; TRBD1 aligns across 7 bases. The V segment lost 5 bases and the J segment 4 bases; nucleotides outside the gene matches: 4. The CDR3 covers 13 residues. Here the CDR3 reads CASSKGGPTEAFF. In nucleotides, the CDR3 is TGTGCCAGCAGTAAAGGGGGCCCCACTGAAGCTTTCTTT.

The chain links TRBV19 to TRBJ1-2; D is unresolved. This CDR3 contains 13 residues. The V end was cut by 7 bases, the J end by 0 bases, with 9 bases between. Germline CDR1 LNHDA, CDR2 SQIVND (reference sequence). CDR3 sequence: CASNPRANYGYTF. CDR3 DNA: TGTGCCAGTAATCCTCGAGCTAACTATGGCTACACCTTC.

In its sample, this clonotype was seen many times. The chain employs TRBV28 and TRBJ2-7, with 7 bases aligning to TRBD1. V lost 5 bases to trimming and J lost 1 base; unmatched junction nucleotides: 8. The CDR3 consists of 15 residues. From germline, CDR1 is MDHEN and CDR2 SYDVKM. Here the CDR3 reads CASSQTGKRSYEQYF. The CDR3 bases are TGTGCCAGCAGTCAGACAGGGAAAAGGTCCTACGAGCAGTACTTC.

The sample holds many counts of this clonotype. The gene calls are TRBV5-1 and TRBJ2-2; 9 bases fit TRBD2. V gave up 0 bases and J gave up 6 bases; unmatched junction bases: 9. CDR3 size: 17 residues. Germline V CDR1 and CDR2: SGHRS, YFSETQ. CDR3 in DNA: TGCGCCAGCAGCTTGGTCCTAGCGGGGACATGGGCCGGGGAGCTGTTTTTT. Its protein is CASSLVLAGTWAGELFF.

The V and J genes are TRBV12-3 or TRBV12-4 and TRBJ2-5, with 8 bases that match TRBD2. The length of the CDR3 is 14 residues. J gave up 5 bases and V 8 bases, and 10 bases lay outside the gene matches. The CDR3 sequence: CASSLGTRRETQYF. In DNA form, the CDR3 reads TGTGCCAGCTCCCTGGGGACTAGACGGGAGACCCAGTACTTC.

In its sample, this clonotype was seen many times. The chain carries TRBV7-8 and TRBJ2-2; unclear D gene. Germline V CDR1 and CDR2: SGHVS, FQNEAQ. Trimming took off 6 bases at V and 7 bases at J, with 9 bases between the two ends. This CDR3 is 12 amino acids long. Here the CDR3 reads CASRSPSGELFF. CDR3 bases: TGTGCCAGCAGGTCCCCCAGCGGGGAGCTGTTTTTT. Filled out from reference TRBV7-8 and TRBJ2-2, the complete variable domain reads GAGVSQSPRYKVAKRGQDVALRCDPISGHVSLFWYQQALGQGPEFLTYFQNEAQLDKSGLPSDRFFAERPEGSVSTLKIQRTQQEDSAVYLCASRSPSGELFFGEGSRLTVL.

Ten or more counts support this clonotype. The chain joins TRBV5-1 to TRBJ1-1; 7 nucleotides align to TRBD1. V shed 4 bases, J shed 1 base, and the junction held 7 bases outside the gene matches. This CDR3 region has 15 residues. The V gene's germline CDR1 is SGHRS and CDR2 YFSETQ. The CDR3 DNA is TGCGCCAGCAGCAACCTCGGACAGGAGAACACTGAAGCTTTCTTT. Its translation: CASSNLGQENTEAFF.

This clonotype was counted at least ten times. The V gene is TRBV5-1, the J gene TRBJ2-1; D may correspond to TRBD1 or TRBD2 (5 bases each). This CDR3 region has 14 residues. CDR1 is SGHRS, CDR2 YFSETQ, per germline. V lost 0 bases, J lost 5 bases, and 9 bases lay in between. The CDR3: CASSLVGTDNEQFF. The CDR3 nucleotides read TGCGCCAGCAGCTTGGTTGGGACCGACAATGAGCAGTTCTTC.

This clonotype showed up many times. V is TRBV7-2 and J is TRBJ1-1; 7 nucleotides agree with TRBD1. CDR3 size: 13 residues. CDR1 SGHTA and CDR2 FQGNSA come from the germline V gene. V was pared by 5 bases and J by 5 bases, with 5 bases of the junction left unmatched. The DNA of the CDR3 is TGTGCCAGCAGCATCAGGGGGGGGACTGAAGCTTTCTTT. Translation: CASSIRGGTEAFF.

This clonotype was seen ten or more times. J is TRBJ2-7 and V is TRBV27, with D possibly being TRBD2 (5 bases). CDR1 and CDR2 (germline): MNHEY, SMNVEV (reference sequence). The CDR3 runs to 15 residues. The V gene lost 4 bases and the J gene lost 3 bases, with 16 bases spanning the gap. For the CDR3, the DNA is TGTGCCAGCAGTTCTCCTCGCGGAGGCGTCTACGAGCAGTACTTC. Translating it yields CASSSPRGGVYEQYF.

Many counts were recorded for this clonotype. The genes are TRBV7-3 and TRBJ2-2, with unresolved D. The germline V and J ends were trimmed by 5 bases and 2 bases, with 9 bases remaining between them. Germline CDR1 SGHTA, CDR2 FQGTGA. There are 14 residues in the CDR3. CDR3 in amino acids: CASSQYTNTGELFF. DNA of the CDR3: TGTGCCAGCAGCCAATACACCAACACCGGGGAGCTGTTTTTT.

This clonotype was seen ten or more times. The V and J genes are TRBV6-6 and TRBJ1-2; 7 bases are shared with TRBD1. The trim removed 5 bases at V and 2 bases at J, leaving 11 bases unmatched. This CDR3 is built from 16 residues. Germline V gene sequence: CDR1 MNHNY, CDR2 SVGAGI (reference sequence). CDR3 bases: TGTGCCAGCAGTCCAGTCGCTACGGGACAGAACTATGGCTACACCTTC. This sequence encodes CASSPVATGQNYGYTF.

This clonotype was counted at least ten times. The CDR3 region is CASRPLGQGDQLAKNIQYF. The CDR3 DNA is TGTGCCAGCAGACCCCTGGGACAGGGAGACCAACTAGCCAAAAACATTCAGTACTTC. The chain is built from TRBV6-4 and TRBJ2-4; 9 nucleotides align to TRBD1. CDR1 is MRHNA and CDR2 is SNTAGT in the germline V gene. J lost 0 bases, V lost 6 bases, and 15 bases had no gene match. The CDR3 has 19 amino acids.

Many counts were recorded for this clonotype. The V call is TRBV6-1, the J call TRBJ2-7, with 8 nucleotides matching TRBD2. V shed 10 bases and J 2 bases; nucleotides not matched to a gene: 7. CDR1 MNHNS and CDR2 SASEGT come from the germline V gene. This CDR3 is 13 amino acids long. CDR3 sequence (DNA): TGTGCCACCCGGGGGGGGCCCACCTACGAGCAGTACTTC. This translates into CATRGGPTYEQYF.